The entry below describes one TCR beta chain. Its antigen is currently not known. No clone much larger than this one lies a single base away; base qualities are absent. CDR1 is given as MRHNA and CDR2 as SNTAGT, both from the germline V gene. The CDR3 covers 12 residues, taking in both the cysteine and the phenylalanine. Kept here is only the CDR3 DNA, which spans 36 bases and is read in frame from base 1. V loses 6 bases of germline sequence and J loses 6 bases, and the interval between the two ends is 9 bases. The sample comes from a study of identical twins (dated by TCRdb to about 2016). For the wider study: To test whether fetal clonotypes persist, this study deep-sequenced TCR alpha and beta repertoires from monozygotic twins, from unrelated adults of various ages, and from cord blood. To rule out contamination, replicate twin experiments were performed at different times with different library preparation protocols.

Every donor was a healthy Caucasian. Three pairs of female monozygotic twins, all aged about 18 to 30 years, made up the twin cohort. CD4+ and CD8+ T cell populations were isolated with positive isolation kits from Invitrogen. Points the paper makes about the study in general: Recombination models systematically underestimated out-of-frame TCR alpha sharing in monozygotic twins but agreed with sharing between unrelated individuals. Compared with coincidental sharing between unrelated individuals, out-of-frame TCR alpha sequences shared between twins showed an excess of sequences with low generation probability. Excess twin sharing in beta out-of-frame sequences was weaker because fewer shared sequences lowered the signal-to-noise ratio. Conclusions relied on cross-sectional statistical analysis, since the same donors could not be followed over many years. Invariant T cells such as MAIT and iNKT could partly confound zero-insertion analyses, although diverse VJ usage argued against such confounding for most clonotypes. Abundant cord blood beta clonotypes carried fewer insertions; young adult naive repertoires showed a weaker similar trend, while memory repertoires showed none.

Library construction relied on 5' RACE. Sequenced on an Illumina HiSeq 2000. Template switching introduced a universal primer binding site; the final cDNA contained a unique molecular identifier, enabling accurate counting of TCR cDNA molecules. Specific primers in the conserved constant-segment region were used to synthesize first-strand cDNA for TCR alpha and beta chains. To control for contamination, every cDNA library was double barcoded, receiving both a SMART-Mk sample barcode and Illumina barcodes. TruSeq adapter sequences, together with Illumina sample barcodes, were added in two successive PCR steps. Sequencing of the TCR alpha and beta cDNA libraries was done on the Illumina HiSeq platform using custom primers. As for the original processing: Raw reads were processed with MiGEC to extract unique molecular identifiers, and MiXCR was used to determine CDR3 positions. For each individual, recombination models were inferred using an EM algorithm with the repgenHMM and IGoR tools. Shared clonotypes were analyzed with the tcR package in R, and sharing was normalized by the product of cloneset sizes. Out-of-frame nonproductive sequences were analyzed to study raw recombination free of thymic and clonal selection effects. The public sequencing data were trimmed at Q25 with fastp and processed into clonotypes with MiXCR by TCRdb, which kept only in-frame beta chains. Every distinct CDR3 protein forms one entry, paired with its most common genes and DNA. These V and J calls are TCRdb output, not the study's own analysis. The sample data list around 490,000 distinct CDR3 sequences, and about 20% of these were observed just once. More than 0.4% of the sample goes to the ten largest clones.

A further study also used this sample, focusing on yellow fever vaccine responses in identical twins. As that second study puts it: The T cell response to vaccination in identical twins was reported by the authors to appear partly convergent and partly personalized. In identical twins, the study followed T cell clones that responded to the vaccine with precision.

Sequenced sample: CD4+ T cells sorted from blood. The chain is assembled from TRBV6-4 and TRBJ2-1, with the identity of the D gene unclear. This receptor was identified in a woman aged 18-29 years in good health. The nucleotide sequence is given as TGTGCCAGCAGAGCGACGACCAATGAGCAGTTCTTC. This sequence encodes CASRATTNEQFF.